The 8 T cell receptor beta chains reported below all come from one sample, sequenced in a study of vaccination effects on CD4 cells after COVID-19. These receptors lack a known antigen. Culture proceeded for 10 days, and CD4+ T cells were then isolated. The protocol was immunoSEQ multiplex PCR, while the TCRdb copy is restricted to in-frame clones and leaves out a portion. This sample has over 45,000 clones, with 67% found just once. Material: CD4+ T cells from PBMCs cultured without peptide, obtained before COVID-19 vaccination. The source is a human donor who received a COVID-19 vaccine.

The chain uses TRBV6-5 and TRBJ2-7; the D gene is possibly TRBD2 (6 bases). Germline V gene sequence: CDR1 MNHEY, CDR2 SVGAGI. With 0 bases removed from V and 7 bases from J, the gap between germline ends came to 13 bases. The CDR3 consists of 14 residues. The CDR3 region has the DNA TGTGCCAGCAGTTACTCCGGGGGAGTGGGGGAGCAGTACTTC. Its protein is CASSYSGGVGEQYF.

The chain's CDR3 is CASSPRGGFMNTEAFF. The CDR3, as DNA: TGTGCCAGCAGCCCAAGGGGGGGATTCATGAACACTGAAGCTTTCTTT. The chain combines TRBV21-1 with TRBJ1-1. TRBV21-1 has pseudogene status. This CDR3 has 16 amino acids.

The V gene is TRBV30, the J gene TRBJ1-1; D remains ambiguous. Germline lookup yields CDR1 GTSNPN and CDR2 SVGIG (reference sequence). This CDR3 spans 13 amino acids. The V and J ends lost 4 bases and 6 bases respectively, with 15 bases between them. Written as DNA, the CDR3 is TGTGCCTGGACCTTGACGGAAATCTCTGAAGCTTTCTTT. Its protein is CAWTLTEISEAFF.

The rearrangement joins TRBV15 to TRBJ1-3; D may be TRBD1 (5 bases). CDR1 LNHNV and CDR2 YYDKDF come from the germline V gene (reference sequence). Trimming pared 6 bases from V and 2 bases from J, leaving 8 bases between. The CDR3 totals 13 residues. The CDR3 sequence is CATRVGAGNTIYF. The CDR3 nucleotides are TGTGCCACCAGGGTGGGGGCTGGAAACACCATATATTTT. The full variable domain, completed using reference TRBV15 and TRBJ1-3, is DAMVIQNPRYQVTQFGKPVTLSCSQTLNHNVMYWYQQKSSQAPKLLFHYYDKDFNNEADTPDNFQSRRPNTSFCFLDIRSPGLGDTAMYLCATRVGAGNTIYFGEGSWLTVV.

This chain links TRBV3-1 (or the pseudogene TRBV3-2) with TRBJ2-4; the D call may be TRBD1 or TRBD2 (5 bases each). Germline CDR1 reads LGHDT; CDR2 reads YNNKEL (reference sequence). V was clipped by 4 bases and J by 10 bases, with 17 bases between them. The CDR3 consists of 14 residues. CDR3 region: CASSLMPGPEIQYF. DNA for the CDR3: TGTGCCAGCAGCCTCATGCCGGGACCAGAAATTCAGTACTTC.

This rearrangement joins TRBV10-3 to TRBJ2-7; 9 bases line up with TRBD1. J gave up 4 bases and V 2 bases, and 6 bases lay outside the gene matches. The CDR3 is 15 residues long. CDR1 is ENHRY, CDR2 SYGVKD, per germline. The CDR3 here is CAISEAGTGRYEQYF. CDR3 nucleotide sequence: TGTGCCATCAGTGAGGCCGGGACAGGGAGATACGAGCAGTACTTC.

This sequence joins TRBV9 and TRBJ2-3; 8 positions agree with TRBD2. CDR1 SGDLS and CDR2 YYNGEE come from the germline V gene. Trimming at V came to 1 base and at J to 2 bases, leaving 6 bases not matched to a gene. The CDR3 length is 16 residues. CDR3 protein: CASSVSGGQNTDTQYF. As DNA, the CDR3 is TGTGCCAGCAGCGTAAGCGGGGGCCAAAACACAGATACGCAGTATTTT.

The CDR3 region is CASSLAGGGSYTF. The CDR3 nucleotides read TGTGCCAGCAGCTTAGCTGGGGGTGGGAGCTACACCTTC. The chain recombines TRBV11-2 with TRBJ1-2; D is possibly TRBD1 (5 bases). The CDR3 sequence is 13 residues long. Looked up from germline, CDR1 is SGHAT and CDR2 is FQNNGV. V lost 1 base and J lost 9, with 12 bases in between.